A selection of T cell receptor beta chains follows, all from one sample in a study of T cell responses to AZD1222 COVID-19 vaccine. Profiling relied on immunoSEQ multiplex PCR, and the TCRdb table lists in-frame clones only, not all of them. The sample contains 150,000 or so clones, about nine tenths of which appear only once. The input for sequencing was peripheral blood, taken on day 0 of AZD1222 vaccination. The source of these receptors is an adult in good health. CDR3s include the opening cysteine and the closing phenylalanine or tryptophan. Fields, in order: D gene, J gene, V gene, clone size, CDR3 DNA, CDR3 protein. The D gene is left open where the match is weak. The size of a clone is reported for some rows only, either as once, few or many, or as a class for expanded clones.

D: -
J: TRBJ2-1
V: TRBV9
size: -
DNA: TGTGCCAGCACTTCGACCGGGACCAAACCCTACAATGAGCAGTTCTTC
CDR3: CASTSTGTKPYNEQFF

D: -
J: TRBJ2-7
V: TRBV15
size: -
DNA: TGTGCCACCAGCAGAGAGCGGGGCAGCTACGAGCAGTACTTC
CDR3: CATSRERGSYEQYF

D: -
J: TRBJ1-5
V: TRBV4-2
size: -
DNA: TGTGCCAGTTGGGGGGCAGCTCGGAGCAATCAGCCCCAGCATTTT
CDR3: CASWGAARSNQPQHF

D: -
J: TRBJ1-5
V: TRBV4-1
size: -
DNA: TGCGCCAGCAGCCTTCTCTGGGGGGTAAATCAGCCCCAGCATTTT
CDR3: CASSLLWGVNQPQHF

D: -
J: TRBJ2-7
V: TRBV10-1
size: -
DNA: TGCGCCAGCAGTGGGCCCGGGACCCTAGAGCAGTACTTC
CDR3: CASSGPGTLEQYF

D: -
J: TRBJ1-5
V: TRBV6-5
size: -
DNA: TGTGCCAGCAGTTCCCGGGACGGGCAGCCCCAGCATTTT
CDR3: CASSSRDGQPQHF

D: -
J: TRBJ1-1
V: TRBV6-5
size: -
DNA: TGTGCCAGCAGTTTTCGGGAGTACACTGAAGCTTTCTTT
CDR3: CASSFREYTEAFF

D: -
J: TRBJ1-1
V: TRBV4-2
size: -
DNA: TGTGCCAGCACCCTAGGGGGGGCTGCCATTCTGAACACTGAAGCTTTCTTT
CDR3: CASTLGGAAILNTEAFF

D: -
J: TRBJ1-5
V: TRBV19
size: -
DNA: TGTGCCAGCGGGGTCAATCAGCCCCAGCATTTT
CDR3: CASGVNQPQHF

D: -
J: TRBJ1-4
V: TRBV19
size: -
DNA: TGTGCCAGTAGTATTGAGGCGGAAAAACTGTTTTTT
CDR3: CASSIEAEKLFF

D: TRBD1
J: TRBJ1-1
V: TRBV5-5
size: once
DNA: TGTGCCAGCAGCCTTCCAGGGGGAACTGAAGCTTTCTTT
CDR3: CASSLPGGTEAFF

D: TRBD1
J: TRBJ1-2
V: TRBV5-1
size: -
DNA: TGCGCCAGCAGCTTAGGGGCCAGGGGGGTCTATGGCTACACCTTC
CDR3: CASSLGARGVYGYTF

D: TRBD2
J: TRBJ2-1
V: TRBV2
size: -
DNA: TGTGCCAGCAGTGAAATTTCCGGGAGGGCCCCGTTCTTC
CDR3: CASSEISGRAPFF

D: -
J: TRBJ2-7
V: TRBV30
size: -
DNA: TGTGCCTGCACTGTAGGGTCCGCCTACGAGCAGTACTTC
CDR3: CACTVGSAYEQYF

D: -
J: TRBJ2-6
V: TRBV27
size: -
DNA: TGTGCCAGCACCACGAGGAGCTCTGGGGCCAACGTCCTGACTTTC
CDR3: CASTTRSSGANVLTF

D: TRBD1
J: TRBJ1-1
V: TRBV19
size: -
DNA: TGTGCCAGTAGTTCGGACAGGACGAACACTGAAGCTTTCTTT
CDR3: CASSSDRTNTEAFF

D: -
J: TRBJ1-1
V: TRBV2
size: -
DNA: TGTGCCAGCAGTGAACGCTGGCAGAACACTGAAGCTTTCTTT
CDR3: CASSERWQNTEAFF

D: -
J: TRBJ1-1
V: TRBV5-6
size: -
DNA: TGTGCCAGCAGCTTGATCGGGAACACTGAAGCTTTCTTT
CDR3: CASSLIGNTEAFF

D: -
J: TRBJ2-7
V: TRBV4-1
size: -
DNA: TGCGCCAGCAGCCAAGGGGACGAGCAGTACTTC
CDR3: CASSQGDEQYF

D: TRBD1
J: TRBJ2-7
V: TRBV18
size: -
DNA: TGTGCCAGCTCAGCGGCTACAGGGGACCACGAGCAGTACTTC
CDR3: CASSAATGDHEQYF

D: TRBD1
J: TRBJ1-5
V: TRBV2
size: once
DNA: TGTGCCAGCGCCTTAGGGGGCCCTTATAGCAATCAGCCCCAGCATTTT
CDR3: CASALGGPYSNQPQHF

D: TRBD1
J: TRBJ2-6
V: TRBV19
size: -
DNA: TGTGCCAGCCACGCCGGGGACAGGGCTGGGGCCAACGTCCTGACTTTC
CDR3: CASHAGDRAGANVLTF

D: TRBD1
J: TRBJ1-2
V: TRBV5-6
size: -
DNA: TGTGCCAGCAGCCCGACAGGGGTTAAAGGCTACACCTTC
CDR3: CASSPTGVKGYTF

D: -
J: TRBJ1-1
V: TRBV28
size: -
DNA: TGTGCCAGCGCAGGGAACACTGAAGCTTTCTTT
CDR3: CASAGNTEAFF

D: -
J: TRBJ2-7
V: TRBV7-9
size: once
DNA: TGTGCCAGCAGCTTAGACAGGGATTGGCAGTACTTC
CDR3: CASSLDRDWQYF

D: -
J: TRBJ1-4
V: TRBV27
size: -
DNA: TGTGCCAGCAGTTCCTGGGGGAGCCCTAATGAAAAACTGTTTTTT
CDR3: CASSSWGSPNEKLFF